The 3 T cell receptor beta chains reported below all come from one sample, sequenced in a study of graft-versus-host responses after intestinal transplantation. Sequencing used immunoSEQ multiplex PCR; TCRdb keeps in-frame clones, though not all of them. The profile shows roughly 9,600 clones, roughly three quarters of them singletons. Processed graft tissue released its intraepithelial and lamina propria lymphocytes. This sample comprised ileum tissue, obtained roughly 470 days after intestinal transplantation. These receptors originate from a human patient who received an intestinal transplant, so some T cells may come from the graft donor.

This sequence joins TRBV7-7 and TRBJ1-2; 9 bases are shared with TRBD1. CDR1 and CDR2 (germline): SSHAT, FNYEAQ (reference sequence). The CDR3 spans 17 residues. V shed 5 bases and J 5 bases; nucleotides not matched to a gene: 15. Written as DNA, the CDR3 is TGTGCCAGCAGCCAAGAGTTAAGGACAGGGGCTCCTTATGGCTACACCTTC. As protein: CASSQELRTGAPYGYTF.

The chain employs TRBV2 and TRBJ1-6, with D perhaps matching TRBD1 (5 bases). Germline lookup yields CDR1 SNHLY and CDR2 FYNNEI. The CDR3 consists of 15 residues. The V end lost 4 bases, the J end lost 6 bases, and 13 bases lay between the germline ends. CDR3 nucleotides: TGTGCCAGCAGTGGGGAGGGACTACTTAATTCACCCCTCCACTTT. As protein: CASSGEGLLNSPLHF. Using reference TRBV2 and TRBJ1-6 for the parts outside the CDR3, the full variable domain is EPEVTQTPSHQVTQMGQEVILRCVPISNHLYFYWYRQILGQKVEFLVSFYNNEISEKSEIFDDQFSVERPDGSNFTLKIRSTKLEDSAMYFCASSGEGLLNSPLHFGNGTRLTVT.

This chain uses TRBV10-3 with TRBJ1-2; D not certain. The CDR3 length is 13 residues. Germline V gene lookup returns CDR1 ENHRY and CDR2 SYGVKD. Trimming removed 10 bases at V and 0 bases at J, with 12 bases between. DNA of the CDR3: TGTGCCAGTCTAGGAGGATCTAACTATGGCTACACCTTC. This translates into CASLGGSNYGYTF.